Sequencing of this TCR beta chain was carried out in a study of blood T cell repertoires in COVID-19. Study-wide background: PBMCs, B-cell-depleted T cells, or T cells were the source of the cDNA or gDNA that made up the material.

The CDR3 is 16 residues long. Between the trimmed V and J ends, which lost 2 bases and 4 bases, there was a span of 17 bases. Germline V gene sequence: CDR1 MNHNS, CDR2 SASEGT. Sequenced by immunoSEQ multiplex PCR; TCRdb stores in-frame clones only, minus some. Of around 700,000 clones listed, approximately 90% are singletons. The receptor was isolated from a woman aged 18-29 years with acute or convalescent COVID-19. The chain joins TRBV6-1 to TRBJ1-2, with D hard to call. The material sequenced was peripheral blood. CDR3 nucleotide sequence: TGTGCCAGCAGTGAATTTGGTCAGGCTGTCCTCTATGGCTACACCTTC. This codes for CASSEFGQAVLYGYTF.